This TCR beta chain was profiled in a study of graft-versus-host responses after intestinal transplantation. Looking at the study overall: Every recipient had anti-thymocyte globulin induction and 2 to 4 years of tacrolimus plus steroids.

The study's findings and limits: Early HvG declines after transplant were associated with peak circulating GvH clone levels.

V was pared by 4 bases and J by 3 bases, with 2 bases of the junction left unmatched. Germline V CDR1 and CDR2: ENHRY, SYGVKD. The CDR3 has 15 amino acids. On this clone itself: No antigen is known for it.

Sequencing was performed with immunoSEQ multiplex PCR; in TCRdb, only in-frame clones are kept and a portion is missing. The sample has 95,000 to 110,000 clones, about 90% seen once. The sequence came from a human donor who received an intestinal transplant. The sample in question was unstimulated CD4+ T cells sorted from spleen or lymph node cells, obtained before intestinal transplant. The chain is built from TRBV10-3 and TRBJ2-2; 10 positions agree with TRBD2. CDR3 amino acids: CAISGLAGDTGELFF. The CDR3 DNA reads as TGTGCCATCAGTGGTCTAGCGGGGGACACCGGGGAGCTGTTTTTT.